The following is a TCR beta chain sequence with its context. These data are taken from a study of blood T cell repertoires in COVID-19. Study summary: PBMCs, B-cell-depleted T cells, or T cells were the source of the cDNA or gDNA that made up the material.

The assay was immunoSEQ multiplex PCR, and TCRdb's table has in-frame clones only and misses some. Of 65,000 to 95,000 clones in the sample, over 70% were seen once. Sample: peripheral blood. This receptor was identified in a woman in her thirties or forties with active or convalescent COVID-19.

CDR3 sequence: CASSGDRGGPGELFF. DNA of the CDR3: TGTGCCAGTAGTGGGGACAGGGGAGGGCCCGGGGAGCTGTTTTTT. The rearrangement uses TRBV19 and TRBJ2-2; 10 bases are a match to TRBD1. In germline, CDR1 is LNHDA, CDR2 SQIVND (reference sequence). This CDR3 is 15 amino acids long. The trim removed 5 bases at V and 6 bases at J, leaving 6 bases unmatched.